This T cell receptor beta chain appears in the sequencing data of a study of T cells in Graves' hyperthyroidism and ophthalmopathy. Amplification yielded TCR beta CDR3 regions, with RNA transcripts as the source. Carried out on the TCR CDR3, a first-round RT-PCR used the HTBI primer set. Via MiXCR, TCRdb re-called the multiplex PCR reads, giving one row per CDR3 protein. The sample contains around 300,000 distinct CDR3 sequences, roughly 13% of which appear only once. Stable Graves' hyperthyroidism denoted no ophthalmopathy progression over 18 months. Study-level results: Model-based prediction identified ophthalmopathy a median around 6.7 months prior to its onset. Peripheral blood also featured most of the thyroid clonotypes expanded above 0.001.

In the case of this clonotype: The antigen is unknown.

Germline V lookup: CDR1 SGHDN, CDR2 FVKESK. Trimming left V 0 bases short and J 4 bases short, with 9 bases between. This CDR3 is 14 amino acids long. Material for sequencing was blood. This sequence joins TRBV14 and TRBJ2-5; D not certain. The sequence was obtained from a woman aged 30 to 39 with Graves' hyperthyroidism. The CDR3 sequence is CASSQEQIGETQYF. DNA for the CDR3: TGTGCCAGCAGCCAAGAACAGATCGGAGAGACCCAGTACTTC.